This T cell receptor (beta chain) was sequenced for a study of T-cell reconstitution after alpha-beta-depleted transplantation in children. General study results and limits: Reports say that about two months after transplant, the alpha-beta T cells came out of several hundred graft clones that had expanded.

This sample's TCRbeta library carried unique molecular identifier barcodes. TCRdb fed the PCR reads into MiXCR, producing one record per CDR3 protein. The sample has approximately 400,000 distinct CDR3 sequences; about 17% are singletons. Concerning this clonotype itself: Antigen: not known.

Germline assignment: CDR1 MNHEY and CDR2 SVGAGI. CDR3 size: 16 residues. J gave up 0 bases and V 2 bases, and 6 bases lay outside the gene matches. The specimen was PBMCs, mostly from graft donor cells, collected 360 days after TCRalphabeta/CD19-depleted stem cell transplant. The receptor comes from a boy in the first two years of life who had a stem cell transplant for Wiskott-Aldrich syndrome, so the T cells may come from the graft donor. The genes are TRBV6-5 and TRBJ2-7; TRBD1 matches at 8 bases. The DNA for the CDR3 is TGTGCCAGCAGTTACGGGGGACAGGTGAGCTCCTACGAGCAGTACTTC. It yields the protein CASSYGGQVSSYEQYF.